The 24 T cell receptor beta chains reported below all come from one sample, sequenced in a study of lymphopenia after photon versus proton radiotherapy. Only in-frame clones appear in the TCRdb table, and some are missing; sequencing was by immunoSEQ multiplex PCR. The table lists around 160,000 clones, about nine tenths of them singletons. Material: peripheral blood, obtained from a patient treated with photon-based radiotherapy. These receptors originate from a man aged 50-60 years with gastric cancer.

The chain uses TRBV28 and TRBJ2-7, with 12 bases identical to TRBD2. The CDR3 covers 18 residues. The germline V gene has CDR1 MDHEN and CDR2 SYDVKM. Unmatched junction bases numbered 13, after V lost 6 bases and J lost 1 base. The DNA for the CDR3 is TGTGCCAGCAGGCGGAGGGGCCTAGCGGGAGGGATTTCCTACGAGCAGTACTTC. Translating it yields CASRRRGLAGGISYEQYF.

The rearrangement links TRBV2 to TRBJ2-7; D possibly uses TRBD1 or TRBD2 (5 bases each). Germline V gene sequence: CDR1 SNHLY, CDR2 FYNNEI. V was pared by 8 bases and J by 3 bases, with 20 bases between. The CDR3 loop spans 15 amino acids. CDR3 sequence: CASGDLSAIIYEQYF. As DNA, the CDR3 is TGTGCCAGCGGGGACCTCAGCGCTATCATCTACGAGCAGTACTTC. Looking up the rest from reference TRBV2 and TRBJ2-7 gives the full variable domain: EPEVTQTPSHQVTQMGQEVILRCVPISNHLYFYWYRQILGQKVEFLVSFYNNEISEKSEIFDDQFSVERPDGSNFTLKIRSTKLEDSAMYFCASGDLSAIIYEQYFGPGTRLTVT.

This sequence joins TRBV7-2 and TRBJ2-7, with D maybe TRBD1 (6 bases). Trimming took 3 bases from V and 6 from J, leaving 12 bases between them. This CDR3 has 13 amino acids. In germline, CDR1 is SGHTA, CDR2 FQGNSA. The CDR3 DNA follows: TGTGCCAGCAGCTTGACCGGGACACTCGAGCAGTACTTC. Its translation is CASSLTGTLEQYF.

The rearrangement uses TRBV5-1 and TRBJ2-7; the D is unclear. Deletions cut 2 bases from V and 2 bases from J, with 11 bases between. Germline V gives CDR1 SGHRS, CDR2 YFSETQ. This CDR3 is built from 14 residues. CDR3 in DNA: TGCGCCAGCAGCTTATATGGACCGCCCTACGAGCAGTACTTC. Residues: CASSLYGPPYEQYF.

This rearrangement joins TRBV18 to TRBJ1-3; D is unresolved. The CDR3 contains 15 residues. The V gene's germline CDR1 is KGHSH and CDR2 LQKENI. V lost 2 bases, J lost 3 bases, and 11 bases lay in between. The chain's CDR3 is CASSPYKTGGNTIYF. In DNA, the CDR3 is TGTGCCAGCTCACCATACAAAACGGGTGGAAACACCATATATTTT.

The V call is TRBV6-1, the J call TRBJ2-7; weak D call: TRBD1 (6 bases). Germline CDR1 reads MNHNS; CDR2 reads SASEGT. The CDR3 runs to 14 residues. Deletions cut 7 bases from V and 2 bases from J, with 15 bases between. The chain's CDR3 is CASTDRKGAYEQYF. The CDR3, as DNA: TGTGCCAGCACCGATCGGAAGGGGGCCTACGAGCAGTACTTC.

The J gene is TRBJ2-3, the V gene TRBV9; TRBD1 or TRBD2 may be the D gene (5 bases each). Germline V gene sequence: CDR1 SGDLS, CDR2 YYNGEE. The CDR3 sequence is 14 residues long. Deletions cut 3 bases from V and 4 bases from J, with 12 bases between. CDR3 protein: CASSASGTADTQYF. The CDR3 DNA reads TGTGCCAGCAGCGCCAGTGGGACGGCAGATACGCAGTATTTT.

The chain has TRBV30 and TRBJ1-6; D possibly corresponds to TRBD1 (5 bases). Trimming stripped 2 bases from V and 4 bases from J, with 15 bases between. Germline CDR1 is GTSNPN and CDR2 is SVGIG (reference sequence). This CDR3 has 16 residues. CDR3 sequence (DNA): TGTGCCTGGAGTTGGGGCGCAACGCGGTATAATTCACCCCTCCACTTT. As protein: CAWSWGATRYNSPLHF. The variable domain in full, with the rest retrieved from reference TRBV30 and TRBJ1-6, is SQTIHQWPATLVQPVGSPLSLECTVEGTSNPNLYWYRQAAGRGLQLLFYSVGIGQISSEVPQNLSASRPQDRQFILSSKKLLLSDSGFYLCAWSWGATRYNSPLHFGNGTRLTVT.

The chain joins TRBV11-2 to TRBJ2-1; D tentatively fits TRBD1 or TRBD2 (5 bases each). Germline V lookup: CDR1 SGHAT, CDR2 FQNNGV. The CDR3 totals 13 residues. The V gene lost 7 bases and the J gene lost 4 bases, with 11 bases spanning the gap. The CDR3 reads CASIRDHYNEQFF. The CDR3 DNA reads TGTGCCAGCATCCGGGACCATTACAATGAGCAGTTCTTC.

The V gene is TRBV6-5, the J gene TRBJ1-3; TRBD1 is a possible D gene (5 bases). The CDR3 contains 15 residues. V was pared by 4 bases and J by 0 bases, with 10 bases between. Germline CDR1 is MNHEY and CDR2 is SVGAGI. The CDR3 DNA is TGTGCCAGCAGTTCCACAGGATCCTCTGGAAACACCATATATTTT. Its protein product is CASSSTGSSGNTIYF.

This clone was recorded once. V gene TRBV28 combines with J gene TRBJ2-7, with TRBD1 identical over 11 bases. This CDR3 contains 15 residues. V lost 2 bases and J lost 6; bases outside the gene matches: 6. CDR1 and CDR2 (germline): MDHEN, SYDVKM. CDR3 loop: CASSLRTGGPREQYF. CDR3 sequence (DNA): TGTGCCAGCAGTTTAAGGACAGGGGGCCCCCGCGAGCAGTACTTC.

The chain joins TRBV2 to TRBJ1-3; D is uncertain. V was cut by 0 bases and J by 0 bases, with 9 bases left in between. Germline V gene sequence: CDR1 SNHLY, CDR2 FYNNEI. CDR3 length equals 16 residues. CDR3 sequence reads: CASSEAQTFSGNTIYF. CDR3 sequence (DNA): TGTGCCAGCAGTGAAGCGCAGACTTTCTCTGGAAACACCATATATTTT.

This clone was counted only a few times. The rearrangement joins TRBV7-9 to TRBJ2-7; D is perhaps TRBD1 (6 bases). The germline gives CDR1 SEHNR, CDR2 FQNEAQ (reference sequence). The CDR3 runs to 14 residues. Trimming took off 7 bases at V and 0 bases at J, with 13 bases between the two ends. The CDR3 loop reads CASTSGTFSYEQYF. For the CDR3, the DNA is TGTGCCAGCACCTCCGGGACATTCTCCTACGAGCAGTACTTC. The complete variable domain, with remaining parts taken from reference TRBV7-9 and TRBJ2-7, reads DTGVSQNPRHKITKRGQNVTFRCDPISEHNRLYWYRQTLGQGPEFLTYFQNEAQLEKSRLLSDRFSAERPKGSFSTLEIQRTEQGDSAMYLCASTSGTFSYEQYFGPGTRLTVT.

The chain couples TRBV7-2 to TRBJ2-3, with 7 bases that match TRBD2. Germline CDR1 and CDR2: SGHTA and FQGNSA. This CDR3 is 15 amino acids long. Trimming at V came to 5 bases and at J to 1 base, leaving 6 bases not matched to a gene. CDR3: CASSPRLARTDTQYF. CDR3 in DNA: TGTGCCAGCAGCCCCCGACTAGCCCGCACAGATACGCAGTATTTT.

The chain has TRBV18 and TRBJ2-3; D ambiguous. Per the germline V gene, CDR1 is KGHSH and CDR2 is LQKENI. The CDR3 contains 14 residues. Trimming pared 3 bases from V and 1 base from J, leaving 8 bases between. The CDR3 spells CASSPSRGTDTQYF. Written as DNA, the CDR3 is TGTGCCAGCTCACCCTCAAGAGGCACAGATACGCAGTATTTT.

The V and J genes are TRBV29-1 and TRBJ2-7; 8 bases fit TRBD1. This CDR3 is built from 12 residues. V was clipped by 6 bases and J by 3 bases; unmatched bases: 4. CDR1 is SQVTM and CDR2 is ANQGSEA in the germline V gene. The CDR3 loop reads CSVRQGRYEQYF. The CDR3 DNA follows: TGCAGCGTGCGACAGGGGCGCTACGAGCAGTACTTC.

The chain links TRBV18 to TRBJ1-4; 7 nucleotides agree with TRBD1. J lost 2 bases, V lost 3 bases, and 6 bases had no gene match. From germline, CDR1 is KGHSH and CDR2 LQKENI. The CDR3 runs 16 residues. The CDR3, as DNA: TGTGCCAGCTCACCTGAGGGGGCCGGGACTAATGAAAAACTGTTTTTT. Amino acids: CASSPEGAGTNEKLFF.

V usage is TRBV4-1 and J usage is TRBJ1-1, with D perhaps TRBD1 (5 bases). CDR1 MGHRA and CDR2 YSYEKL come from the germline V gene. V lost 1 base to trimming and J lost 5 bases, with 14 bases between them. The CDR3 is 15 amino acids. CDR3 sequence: CASSQGGTTVTEAFF. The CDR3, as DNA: TGCGCCAGCAGCCAAGGGGGGACCACTGTAACTGAAGCTTTCTTT.

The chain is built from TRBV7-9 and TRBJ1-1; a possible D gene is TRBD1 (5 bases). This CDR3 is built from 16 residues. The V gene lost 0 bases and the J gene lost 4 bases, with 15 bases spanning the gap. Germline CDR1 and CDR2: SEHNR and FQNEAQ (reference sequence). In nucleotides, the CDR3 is TGTGCCAGCAGCTTAGCTACGGGGGACCAAGGCACTGAAGCTTTCTTT. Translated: CASSLATGDQGTEAFF.

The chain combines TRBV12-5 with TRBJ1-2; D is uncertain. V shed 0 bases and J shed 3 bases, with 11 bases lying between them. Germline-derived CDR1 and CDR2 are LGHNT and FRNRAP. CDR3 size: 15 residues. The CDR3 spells CASGLVPGSDYGYTF. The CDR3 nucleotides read TGTGCTAGTGGTTTGGTACCCGGGTCGGACTATGGCTACACCTTC.

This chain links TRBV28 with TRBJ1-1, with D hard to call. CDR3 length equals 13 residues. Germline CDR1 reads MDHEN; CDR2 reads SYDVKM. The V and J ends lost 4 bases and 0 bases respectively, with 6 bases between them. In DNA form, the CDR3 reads TGTGCCAGCAGTTCAGTAATGAACACTGAAGCTTTCTTT. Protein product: CASSSVMNTEAFF.

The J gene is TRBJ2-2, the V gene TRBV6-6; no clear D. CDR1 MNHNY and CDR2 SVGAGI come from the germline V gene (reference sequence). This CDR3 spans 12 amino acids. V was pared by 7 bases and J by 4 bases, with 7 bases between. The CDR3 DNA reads TGTGCCAGCACCCAGTCCACCGGGGAGCTGTTTTTT. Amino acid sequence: CASTQSTGELFF.

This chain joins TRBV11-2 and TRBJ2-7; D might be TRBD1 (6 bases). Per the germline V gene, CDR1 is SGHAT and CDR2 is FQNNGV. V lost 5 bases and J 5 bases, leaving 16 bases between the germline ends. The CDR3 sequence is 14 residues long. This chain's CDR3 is CASSHPGPGDEQYF. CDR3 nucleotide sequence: TGTGCCAGCAGCCATCCGGGACCAGGGGACGAGCAGTACTTC. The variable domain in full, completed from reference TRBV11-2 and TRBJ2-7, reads EAGVAQSPRYKIIEKRQSVAFWCNPISGHATLYWYQQILGQGPKLLIQFQNNGVVDDSQLPKDRFSAERLKGVDSTLKIQPAKLEDSAVYLCASSHPGPGDEQYFGPGTRLTVT.

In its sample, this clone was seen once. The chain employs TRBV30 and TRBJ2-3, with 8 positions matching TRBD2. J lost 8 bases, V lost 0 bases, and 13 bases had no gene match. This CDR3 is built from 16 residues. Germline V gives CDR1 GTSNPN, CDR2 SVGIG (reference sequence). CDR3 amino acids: CAWSVSSGGPGATQYF. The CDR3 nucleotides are TGTGCCTGGAGTGTAAGCTCGGGAGGGCCGGGGGCTACGCAGTATTTT.